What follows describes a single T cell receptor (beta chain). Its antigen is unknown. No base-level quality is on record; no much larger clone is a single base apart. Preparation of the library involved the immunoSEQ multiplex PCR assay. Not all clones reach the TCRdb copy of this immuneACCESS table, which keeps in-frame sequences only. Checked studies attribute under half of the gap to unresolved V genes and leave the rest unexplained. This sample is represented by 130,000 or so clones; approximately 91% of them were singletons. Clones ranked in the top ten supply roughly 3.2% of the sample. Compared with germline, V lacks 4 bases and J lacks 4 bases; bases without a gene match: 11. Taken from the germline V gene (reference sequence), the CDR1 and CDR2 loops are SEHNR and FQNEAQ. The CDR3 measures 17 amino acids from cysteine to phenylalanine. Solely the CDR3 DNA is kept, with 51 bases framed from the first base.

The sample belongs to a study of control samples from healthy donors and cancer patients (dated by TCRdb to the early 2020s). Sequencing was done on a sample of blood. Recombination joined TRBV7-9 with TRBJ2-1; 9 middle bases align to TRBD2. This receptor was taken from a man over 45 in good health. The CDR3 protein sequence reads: CASSSSEAGGHYNEQFF. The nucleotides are TGTGCCAGCAGCTCGAGCGAAGCGGGGGGCCATTACAATGAGCAGTTCTTC.